This T cell receptor beta chain emerged from a study of molecular identifiers for immune sequencing clone quantification. The authors sorted naive CD8 T cells as CD8+CD4-CCR7+CD45RA+. This clonotype was seen a few times. Its target is unknown. General observations from the study: With a barcode shared among identical TCR molecules, highly expanded clone sizes could be underestimated. Single-cell amounts of spiked Jurkat TCR RNA were reportedly detectable among about a million naive cells.

Previously published methods and listed TCR primers were used for the bulk TCR libraries. From the PCR reads, TCRdb called clonotypes with MiXCR, one entry per CDR3 protein. Of fewer than 350,000 distinct CDR3 sequences listed, 24% are singletons. This TCR derives from a human donor in good health. Some libraries in this study had Jurkat cell RNA spiked in. Sequenced input: naive CD8+ T cells from blood, with Jurkat cell RNA spiked in. Subset in this sample: FACS-sorted CD8+CD4-CCR7+CD45RA+ naive T cells.

The CDR3: CASSSGQTPSGANVLTF. The CDR3 bases are TGTGCCAGCAGCTCAGGTCAGACCCCATCTGGGGCCAACGTCCTGACTTTC. J is TRBJ2-6 and V is TRBV7-9; D not certain. The CDR3 length is 17 residues. Trimming pared 4 bases from V and 1 base from J, leaving 14 bases between. CDR1 and CDR2 (germline): SEHNR, FQNEAQ (reference sequence).